Following are 8 T cell receptor beta chains from one sample sequenced in a study of cytomegalovirus exposure and HLA in healthy donors. PCR was performed using 60 Vbeta and 13 Jbeta primers. Produced via immunoSEQ multiplex PCR; TCRdb's table is partial and in-frame only. The repertoire includes 99,000 or so clones, about 83% of them detected once, and under 4.5% sits in the top ten. Sequenced sample: PBMCs. These receptors originate from a female donor in good health and CMV-seropositive.

The chain is built from TRBV6-1 and TRBJ1-5; a possible D gene is TRBD1 (5 bases). The germline CDR1 and CDR2 sequences are MNHNS and SASEGT. V lost 2 bases and J lost 0, with 11 bases in between. The CDR3 extends over 16 amino acids. The CDR3 here is CASSEPPDSSNQPQHF. The CDR3 DNA sequence: TGTGCCAGCAGTGAACCCCCCGACAGTAGCAATCAGCCCCAGCATTTT.

The V call is TRBV5-1, the J call TRBJ2-1; 7 nucleotides align to TRBD1. V lost 4 bases, J lost 8 bases, and 12 bases stayed unmatched. Germline V gene sequence: CDR1 SGHRS, CDR2 YFSETQ. CDR3 length equals 15 residues. The CDR3 DNA reads TGCGCCAGCAGCCTTCGACAGGGAAAAGGCTATGAGCAGTTCTTC. As protein: CASSLRQGKGYEQFF.

V usage is TRBV28 and J usage is TRBJ1-1; D remains ambiguous. Trimming cost V 5 bases and J 10 bases, with 11 bases left between them. The CDR3 covers 11 residues. In germline, CDR1 is MDHEN, CDR2 SYDVKM. CDR3 sequence (DNA): TGTGCCAGCAGTATCCCCAGCGGAGCTTTCTTT. Translated: CASSIPSGAFF.

This rearrangement joins TRBV6-5 to TRBJ2-7; D might be TRBD1 (5 bases). V was trimmed by 6 bases and J by 4 bases, leaving 16 bases between them. The V gene's germline CDR1 is MNHEY and CDR2 SVGAGI. The CDR3 is 14 amino acids. CDR3 in amino acids: CASSLRQSVYEQYF. The CDR3 DNA reads TGTGCCAGCAGCCTACGACAGAGCGTATACGAGCAGTACTTC.

A few counts support this clone. The genes are TRBV10-2 and TRBJ2-1, with 9 bases that match TRBD2. The CDR3 loop spans 16 amino acids. Germline-derived CDR1 and CDR2 are WSHSY and SAAADI. With 1 base clipped from V and 3 bases from J, the junction kept 4 bases outside the gene matches. CDR3 nucleotides: TGCGCCAGCAGTGAGTTCCTAGCGGGAAACTACAATGAGCAGTTCTTC. Its translation: CASSEFLAGNYNEQFF.

The chain carries TRBV13 and TRBJ2-7; D call uncertain. The length of the CDR3 is 13 residues. V lost 5 bases and J 1 base, leaving 9 bases between the germline ends. Germline V gene lookup returns CDR1 PRHDT and CDR2 FYEKMQ (reference sequence). The CDR3 loop is CASSPPASYEQYF. The CDR3 DNA follows: TGTGCCAGCAGCCCCCCCGCGTCCTACGAGCAGTACTTC.

The gene calls are TRBV6-5 and TRBJ2-1; 9 nucleotides agree with TRBD1. Germline V gene data show CDR1 as MNHEY and CDR2 as SVGAGI. V was pared by 8 bases and J by 11 bases, with 13 bases of the junction left unmatched. The CDR3 sequence is 14 residues long. The CDR3 coding sequence is TGTGCCAGCGCGCTCGGGACAGGGTTTGATAAGCAGTTCTTC. Encoded protein: CASALGTGFDKQFF.

This clone was seen only a few times. The chain employs TRBV7-9 and TRBJ1-1; TRBD1 is a possible D gene (6 bases). CDR1 is SEHNR and CDR2 is FQNEAQ in the germline V gene (reference sequence). The CDR3 consists of 13 residues. V was trimmed by 3 bases and J by 3 bases, leaving 8 bases between them. The CDR3 reads CASSFQGHTEAFF. CDR3 coding DNA: TGTGCCAGCAGCTTTCAGGGGCACACTGAAGCTTTCTTT.